The rows below give T cell receptor beta chains drawn from one sample of a study of radiation and T cells in renal cell carcinoma. Data came from immunoSEQ multiplex PCR; TCRdb stores just in-frame clones and leaves some out. This table holds some 72,000 clones, around 76% found once. Sequencing used blood, obtained from a patient whose treatment included radiotherapy and nephrectomy. These receptor sequences come from a man in his sixties with renal cell carcinoma. CDR3s include the opening cysteine and the closing phenylalanine or tryptophan. D genes are given only for firm matches. Clone size is given for some rows only: seen once, a few or many times, or a class if the clone is expanded.

clone_size j_call d_call v_call cdr3_aa cdr3_nt
many TRBJ2-7 - TRBV2 CASRDGRGSTYEQYF TGTGCCAGCAGGGACGGACGGGGGTCAACCTACGAGCAGTACTTC
- TRBJ2-1 TRBD2 TRBV28 CASKGREEASYNEQFF TGTGCCAGCAAGGGACGGGAGGAAGCATCCTACAATGAGCAGTTCTTC
few TRBJ2-7 TRBD2 TRBV19 CASSLTGTRFPYEQYF TGTGCCAGTAGTTTAACCGGGACTAGATTCCCCTACGAGCAGTACTTC
- TRBJ2-1 TRBD2 TRBV6-6 CASSYSAGDAYNEQFF TGTGCCAGCAGTTACTCGGCGGGAGATGCCTACAATGAGCAGTTCTTC
- TRBJ1-3 - TRBV29-1 CSVEDPGAGNTIYF TGCAGCGTTGAAGACCCCGGGGCTGGAAACACCATATATTTT
- TRBJ2-3 - TRBV13 CASSLDGGTGTDTQYF TGTGCCAGCAGCTTAGATGGGGGGACTGGCACAGATACGCAGTATTTT
- TRBJ2-1 TRBD1 TRBV7-2 CASSPRQGAIEKFF TGTGCCAGCAGCCCCCGACAGGGGGCCATAGAAAAGTTCTTC
- TRBJ1-1 - TRBV5-1 CASRTGNTEAFF TGCGCCAGCAGGACGGGCAACACTGAAGCTTTCTTT
- TRBJ2-1 TRBD2 TRBV27 CASRKTSGINEQFF TGTGCCAGTAGGAAGACTAGCGGGATAAATGAGCAGTTCTTC
- TRBJ2-5 - TRBV6-6 CASSDRSREQYF TGTGCCAGCAGTGATCGGTCTCGGGAGCAGTACTTC
- TRBJ2-1 - TRBV27 CASSLWAGNEQFF TGTGCCAGCAGTTTATGGGCAGGCAATGAGCAGTTCTTC
few TRBJ2-2 - TRBV7-3 CASSIGQYTGELFF TGTGCCAGCAGCATCGGACAGTACACCGGGGAGCTGTTTTTT
- TRBJ2-3 TRBD2 TRBV5-1 CASSLLTSGRYASTDTQYF TGCGCCAGCAGTCTCCTGACTAGCGGGAGATATGCTAGCACAGATACGCAGTATTTT
- TRBJ2-7 - TRBV27 CATGSPYEQYF TGTGCCACCGGTTCTCCCTACGAGCAGTACTTC
- TRBJ2-3 - TRBV2 CASVGLDTQYF TGTGCCAGCGTGGGGCTTGATACGCAGTATTTT
- TRBJ2-7 - TRBV7-2 CASSLGVEQYF TGTGCCAGCAGCTTAGGTGTCGAGCAGTACTTC
- TRBJ1-5 - TRBV4-1 CASSQGVRDLPQHF TGCGCCAGCAGCCAAGGCGTCCGGGACCTGCCCCAGCATTTT
- TRBJ2-2 TRBD2 TRBV28 CASSLSPGGRAVGELFF TGTGCCAGCAGTTTATCCCCTGGCGGGAGGGCCGTCGGGGAGCTGTTTTTT
- TRBJ2-7 - TRBV7-2 CASSLGRSGVDEQYF TGTGCCAGCAGCTTAGGTAGATCGGGGGTTGACGAGCAGTACTTC
- TRBJ2-1 TRBD1 TRBV9 CASSAGTANEQFF TGTGCCAGCAGCGCGGGGACAGCTAATGAGCAGTTCTTC
- TRBJ2-1 - TRBV27 CASSLRTDGGRDEQFF TGTGCCAGCAGTTTAAGGACAGACGGGGGACGCGATGAGCAGTTCTTC
few TRBJ2-7 TRBD1 TRBV10-3 CAISPQGFDEQYF TGTGCCATCAGTCCACAGGGGTTCGACGAGCAGTACTTC
- TRBJ2-4 - TRBV19 CASSIGRDKNIQYF TGTGCCAGTAGTATCGGTAGGGACAAAAACATTCAGTACTTC
- TRBJ2-7 - TRBV4-3 CASSQGRGPYEQYF TGCGCCAGCAGCCAAGGGCGGGGTCCCTACGAGCAGTACTTC
few TRBJ1-2 - TRBV28 CASSSPGEGSNYGYTF TGTGCCAGCAGCTCCCCAGGAGAAGGATCGAACTATGGCTACACCTTC
- TRBJ2-3 - TRBV28 CASSFWGRDEGTDTQYF TGTGCCAGCAGTTTTTGGGGGCGGGATGAGGGCACAGATACGCAGTATTTT
- TRBJ1-2 - TRBV10-3 CAISEWTASNYGYTF TGTGCCATCAGTGAGTGGACAGCTTCTAACTATGGCTACACCTTC
- TRBJ2-6 TRBD1 TRBV5-1 CASSPWTGGASGANVLTF TGCGCCAGCAGCCCCTGGACAGGGGGCGCGTCTGGGGCCAACGTCCTGACTTTC
- TRBJ1-4 TRBD1 TRBV2 CASSASRDREEDEKLFF TGTGCCAGCAGTGCGTCCCGGGACAGGGAAGAGGATGAAAAACTGTTTTTT
- TRBJ2-7 TRBD2 TRBV27 CASSLSLLAGGYEQYF TGTGCCAGCAGTTTATCCCTCCTAGCGGGAGGCTACGAGCAGTACTTC
once TRBJ2-1 - TRBV19 CASSVPGGEQFF TGTGCCAGTAGTGTGCCCGGCGGTGAGCAGTTCTTC
- TRBJ2-7 TRBD2 TRBV27 CASSLLAGGQAEQYF TGTGCCAGCAGCCTACTAGCGGGAGGCCAGGCCGAGCAGTACTTC
once TRBJ2-3 TRBD1 TRBV9 CASSNRQGASTDTQYF TGTGCCAGCAGCAACCGACAGGGGGCTTCCACAGATACGCAGTATTTT
few TRBJ2-5 TRBD2 TRBV11-2 CASSPGSGSEIETQYF TGTGCCAGCAGCCCGGGGAGCGGGAGTGAGATAGAGACCCAGTACTTC
once TRBJ2-3 - TRBV11-3 CASSLRTDTDTQYF TGTGCCAGTAGCCTCCGGACTGATACAGATACGCAGTATTTT
- TRBJ1-2 - TRBV15 CATSRDLQGLGYTF TGTGCCACCAGCAGAGATCTTCAGGGACTTGGCTACACCTTC
- TRBJ2-5 - TRBV4-1 CASSLSAGETQYF TGCGCCAGCAGCCTTTCAGCGGGAGAGACCCAGTACTTC
- TRBJ1-6 - TRBV27 CASSLSQGRSPLHF TGTGCCAGCAGTTTATCTCAGGGGCGCTCACCCCTCCACTTT
- TRBJ2-7 TRBD2 TRBV14 CASSPQLAGGHEQYF TGTGCCAGCAGCCCCCAACTAGCGGGCGGTCACGAGCAGTACTTC
- TRBJ2-2 - TRBV15 CATSNTGPGELFF TGTGCCACCAGCAACACAGGGCCCGGGGAGCTGTTTTTT
few TRBJ2-5 - TRBV28 CASSLFRGRGTETQYF TGTGCCAGCAGTTTATTTCGGGGCAGGGGAACCGAGACCCAGTACTTC
- TRBJ1-1 TRBD1 TRBV28 CASSFSDREAFF TGTGCCAGCAGTTTTTCGGACAGGGAAGCTTTCTTT
- TRBJ2-3 - TRBV5-1 CASSSRGADTDTQYF TGCGCCAGCAGCTCGAGGGGGGCCGACACAGATACGCAGTATTTT
- TRBJ2-2 TRBD2 TRBV30 CAWNPREGSPGELFF TGTGCCTGGAACCCAAGGGAGGGCTCCCCCGGGGAGCTGTTTTTT
- TRBJ1-1 - TRBV18 CASSVGNPSNTEAFF TGTGCCAGCTCAGTAGGGAATCCGTCCAACACTGAAGCTTTCTTT
- TRBJ2-7 TRBD1 TRBV7-6 CASSLGQGGPYEQYF TGTGCCAGCAGCTTGGGACAGGGGGGACCCTACGAGCAGTACTTC
few TRBJ2-2 TRBD1 TRBV6-6 CASSTPGQGLAGELFF TGTGCCAGCAGTACACCGGGACAGGGGCTCGCCGGGGAGCTGTTTTTT
- TRBJ1-6 - TRBV2 CASSERSLSSYNSPLHF TGTGCCAGCAGTGAGCGCAGTTTGAGCTCCTATAATTCACCCCTCCACTTT
- TRBJ1-1 - TRBV29-1 CSVGTGGVTEAFF TGCAGCGTTGGGACCGGGGGGGTAACTGAAGCTTTCTTT
- TRBJ2-2 - TRBV10-1 CASSEKVGMNTGELFF TGCGCCAGCAGTGAAAAGGTCGGGATGAACACCGGGGAGCTGTTTTTT
- TRBJ1-1 - TRBV5-1 CASSLWGVANTEAFF TGCGCCAGCAGCTTGTGGGGGGTGGCCAACACTGAAGCTTTCTTT
- TRBJ2-6 - TRBV19 CASTKLGVSGANVLTF TGTGCCAGTACCAAGCTTGGGGTCTCTGGGGCCAACGTCCTGACTTTC
- TRBJ2-5 TRBD2 TRBV11-2 CASSFGRLAGVETQYF TGTGCCAGCAGCTTTGGGCGACTAGCGGGAGTTGAGACCCAGTACTTC